Listed below are T cell receptor beta chains from one sample, sequenced in a study of cytomegalovirus exposure and HLA in healthy donors. Assay: immunoSEQ multiplex PCR; the TCRdb copy retains only in-frame clones and omits some. Among fewer than 150,000 clones, approximately 75% were seen once, and the ten largest hold about 5%. Sequencing was performed on PBMCs. The receptors stem from a man aged 50-60 years in good health and CMV-seropositive. Both conserved end residues are part of each CDR3. Fields, in order: D gene, V gene, clone size, J gene, CDR3 protein, CDR3 DNA. The D gene is left open where the match is weak. The listing skips clone size in some rows; elsewhere it reads once, few, many or a size class.

d_gene: NA
v_gene: TRBV7-2
abundance: NA
j_gene: TRBJ2-1
CDR3aa: CASSRGQNLVINEQFF
CDR3nt: TGTGCCAGCAGCCGAGGACAGAACTTAGTAATCAATGAGCAGTTCTTC

d_gene: TRBD1
v_gene: TRBV28
abundance: NA
j_gene: TRBJ1-2
CDR3aa: CASSPGTVANYGYTF
CDR3nt: TGTGCCAGCAGTCCCGGGACAGTAGCTAACTATGGCTACACCTTC

d_gene: NA
v_gene: TRBV5-4
abundance: NA
j_gene: TRBJ2-1
CDR3aa: CASSLSGLGEQFF
CDR3nt: TGTGCCAGCAGCTTGTCTGGTCTGGGCGAGCAGTTCTTC

d_gene: TRBD1
v_gene: TRBV29-1
abundance: NA
j_gene: TRBJ2-1
CDR3aa: CSVGQGSNEQFF
CDR3nt: TGCAGCGTGGGACAGGGCAGCAATGAGCAGTTCTTC

d_gene: NA
v_gene: TRBV27
abundance: NA
j_gene: TRBJ1-2
CDR3aa: CASSPLGTLGYTF
CDR3nt: TGTGCCAGCAGTCCGCTTGGGACTCTTGGCTACACCTTC

d_gene: NA
v_gene: TRBV5-1
abundance: NA
j_gene: TRBJ2-3
CDR3aa: CASSATLEDTQYF
CDR3nt: TGCGCCAGCAGCGCGACACTAGAGGATACGCAGTATTTT

d_gene: NA
v_gene: TRBV27
abundance: NA
j_gene: TRBJ1-6
CDR3aa: CASSGQRLGNSPLHF
CDR3nt: TGTGCCAGCAGTGGACAGCGCCTTGGGAATTCACCCCTCCACTTT

d_gene: NA
v_gene: TRBV29-1
abundance: NA
j_gene: TRBJ2-3
CDR3aa: CSVVLRVLAADTQYF
CDR3nt: TGCAGCGTTGTGCTTCGGGTTTTAGCCGCGGATACGCAGTATTTT

d_gene: NA
v_gene: TRBV9
abundance: once
j_gene: TRBJ2-6
CDR3aa: CASSNRGPGANVLTF
CDR3nt: TGTGCCAGCAGCAATCGGGGTCCCGGGGCCAACGTCCTGACTTTC

d_gene: TRBD2
v_gene: TRBV5-4
abundance: NA
j_gene: TRBJ2-5
CDR3aa: CASSLGLAGAQETQYF
CDR3nt: TGTGCCAGCAGCTTGGGACTAGCGGGGGCCCAAGAGACCCAGTACTTC

d_gene: NA
v_gene: TRBV10-2
abundance: NA
j_gene: TRBJ2-2
CDR3aa: CASSQNHPLNTGELFF
CDR3nt: TGCGCCAGCAGCCAGAACCACCCCCTGAACACCGGGGAGCTGTTTTTT

d_gene: TRBD2
v_gene: TRBV11-3
abundance: NA
j_gene: TRBJ2-1
CDR3aa: CASSNLAGGASEQFF
CDR3nt: TGTGCCAGCAGCAACCTAGCGGGAGGGGCAAGTGAGCAGTTCTTC

d_gene: TRBD1
v_gene: TRBV10-2
abundance: once
j_gene: TRBJ2-1
CDR3aa: CASGRQGPKNEQFF
CDR3nt: TGCGCCAGCGGACGACAGGGGCCCAAGAATGAGCAGTTCTTC

d_gene: NA
v_gene: TRBV6-5
abundance: NA
j_gene: TRBJ1-4
CDR3aa: CASSPGGGYEKLFF
CDR3nt: TGTGCCAGCAGCCCCGGGGGGGGGTATGAAAAACTGTTTTTT

d_gene: NA
v_gene: TRBV7-2
abundance: NA
j_gene: TRBJ2-7
CDR3aa: CASSPRGTTGEEQYF
CDR3nt: TGTGCCAGCAGCCCCCGGGGTACCACCGGGGAAGAGCAGTACTTC

d_gene: NA
v_gene: TRBV7-8
abundance: NA
j_gene: TRBJ1-6
CDR3aa: CASSPYPPDSLHF
CDR3nt: TGTGCCAGCAGCCCTTACCCCCCGGACAGCCTCCACTTT

d_gene: TRBD2
v_gene: TRBV19
abundance: NA
j_gene: TRBJ2-6
CDR3aa: CASSMGQAGALSGANVLTF
CDR3nt: TGTGCCAGTAGTATGGGCCAGGCGGGAGCTTTATCTGGGGCCAACGTCCTGACTTTC

d_gene: NA
v_gene: TRBV11-2
abundance: NA
j_gene: TRBJ2-7
CDR3aa: CASSLVLANTYEQYF
CDR3nt: TGTGCCAGCAGCTTAGTCCTCGCGAATACCTACGAGCAGTACTTC

d_gene: NA
v_gene: TRBV4-1
abundance: NA
j_gene: TRBJ1-4
CDR3aa: CASSQDTGFNEKLFF
CDR3nt: TGCGCCAGCAGCCAAGATACAGGGTTTAATGAAAAACTGTTTTTT